This T cell receptor (beta chain) was obtained from a study of blood T cell repertoires in COVID-19. At the level of the study: Acute and convalescent COVID-19 samples came from the United States, Italy and Spain. T cells, B-cell-depleted T cells, or PBMCs provided the cDNA or gDNA that served as material.

The repertoire was sequenced with immunoSEQ multiplex PCR; TCRdb's copy has only in-frame clones and lacks some. The data contain around 320,000 clones, around 87% of them singletons. Germline loops: CDR1 LNHNV, CDR2 YYDKDF (reference sequence). This CDR3 comprises 16 residues. Trimming stripped 1 base from V and 5 bases from J, with 17 bases between. This clonotype was sampled from a man aged 18 to 35 with active or convalescent COVID-19. The sequencing sample was made of peripheral blood. The J gene is TRBJ1-1, the V gene TRBV15; D not certain. This CDR3 reads CATSRGDGGSVTEAFF. CDR3 nucleotide sequence: TGTGCCACCAGCAGAGGGGATGGAGGCTCCGTTACTGAAGCTTTCTTT.